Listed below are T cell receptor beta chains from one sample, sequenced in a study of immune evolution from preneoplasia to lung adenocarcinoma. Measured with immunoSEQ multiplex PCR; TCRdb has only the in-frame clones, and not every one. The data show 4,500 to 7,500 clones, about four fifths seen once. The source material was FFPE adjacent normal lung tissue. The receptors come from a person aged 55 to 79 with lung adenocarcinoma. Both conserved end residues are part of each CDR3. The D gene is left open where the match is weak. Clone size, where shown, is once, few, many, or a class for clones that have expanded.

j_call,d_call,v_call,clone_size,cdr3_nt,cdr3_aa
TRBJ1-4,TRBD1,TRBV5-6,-,TGTGCCAGCAGCTCCCAGGGGGCGGCTAATGAAAAACTGTTTTTT,CASSSQGAANEKLFF
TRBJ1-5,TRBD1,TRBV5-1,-,TGCGCCAGCAGCTCGACAGGGGGGAGCAATCAGCCCCAGCATTTT,CASSSTGGSNQPQHF
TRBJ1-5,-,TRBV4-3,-,TGCGCCAGCAGCCAAGGGTTGACAGGACGCAATCAGCCCCAGCATTTT,CASSQGLTGRNQPQHF
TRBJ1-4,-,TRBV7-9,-,TGTGCCAGCAGACCACCCGTGTTACGGGCGGGTGAAAAACTGTTTTTT,CASRPPVLRAGEKLFF
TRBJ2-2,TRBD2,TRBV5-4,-,TGTGCCAGCAGTTTAGCGGGAGGGGCGAACACCGGGGAGCTGTTTTTT,CASSLAGGANTGELFF
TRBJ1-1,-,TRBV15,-,TGTGCCACCAGCAGAGAGGGAGGGGGTGAAGCTTTCTTT,CATSREGGGEAFF
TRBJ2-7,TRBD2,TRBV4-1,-,TGCGCCAGCAGCCTCGCCCCTAGCGGGAGTTACGAGCAGTACTTC,CASSLAPSGSYEQYF
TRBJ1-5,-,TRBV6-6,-,TGTGCCAGCAGAGATCAGGGTAGCAATCAGCCCCAGCATTTT,CASRDQGSNQPQHF
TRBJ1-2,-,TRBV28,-,TGTGCCAGCATGGGGGGAAACTATGGCTACACCTTC,CASMGGNYGYTF
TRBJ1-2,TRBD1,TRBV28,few,TGTGCCAGCAGTGGGACAGGGAGATGGTTGCGGGGCTACACCTTC,CASSGTGRWLRGYTF
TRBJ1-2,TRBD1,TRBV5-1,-,TGCGCCAGCAGACCAGGACAGGGGGACTATGGCTACACCTTC,CASRPGQGDYGYTF
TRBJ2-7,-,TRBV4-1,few,TGCGCCAGCAGCCTTTCGGACAGCTCCTACGAGCAGTACTTC,CASSLSDSSYEQYF
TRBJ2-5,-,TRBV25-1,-,TGTGCCAGCCAAGTAGGCAACCGGGGGACCCAGTACTTC,CASQVGNRGTQYF
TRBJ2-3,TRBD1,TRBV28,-,TGTGCCAGCAGTGCGACAGGGGCCTCCGATACGCAGTATTTT,CASSATGASDTQYF